This TCR beta chain was sequenced during a study of blood T cell repertoires in COVID-19. The junction had 4 bases not matched to a gene; V was cut back by 4 bases and J by 1 base. This CDR3 spans 16 amino acids. Germline CDR1 and CDR2: MGHDK and SYGVNS. Repertoires were generated with immunoSEQ multiplex PCR, while TCRdb's copy carries only in-frame clones and drops some. The table has some 28,000 clones, nearly 90% seen once. The clonotype was recovered from a human donor in a cohort sampled during active COVID-19. This sequence joins TRBV25-1 and TRBJ1-5; TRBD1 aligns across 10 bases. Input material: peripheral blood. CDR3 nucleotides: TGTGCCAGCAGTGCGCCGGGACAGGGGAGCAATCAGCCCCAGCATTTT. This codes for CASSAPGQGSNQPQHF.